This TCR beta chain originates from a study of radiation and T cells in renal cell carcinoma. Study-level results: Irradiated tumors had higher TCR clonality than control tumors. Irradiated tumors held more dominant CDR3 motifs than control tumors.

The assay was immunoSEQ multiplex PCR, and TCRdb's table has in-frame clones only and misses some. The sample lists approximately 16,000 clones, 50% to 65% occurring once. Notes on this clone: What it binds is not known.

V was clipped by 4 bases and J by 1 base, with 10 bases between them. The CDR3 length is 14 residues. The V gene's germline CDR1 is SNHLY and CDR2 FYNNEI. Indicated treatment: treatment-naive control, cytoreductive nephrectomy. The patient's renal cell carcinoma had clear cell pathology. Sequenced control tumors were from about a dozen males and several females, median age 57. The TCR comes from a man aged 35 to 55 with renal cell carcinoma. The chain employs TRBV2 and TRBJ1-1; D remains unclear. The sequencing here drew on tumor tissue, taken from a patient whose treatment was nephrectomy without radiotherapy. The CDR3 is CASSGGLGNTEAFF. CDR3 coding DNA: TGTGCCAGCAGTGGGGGTCTTGGGAACACTGAAGCTTTCTTT.